The clone carrying this T cell receptor (beta chain) was found a few times. Regarding time point: pretreatment peripheral blood. The study enrolled patients with locally advanced or metastatic urothelial carcinoma. The data belong to a study of PD-L1 blockade in urothelial cancer. Study overall: Intravenous atezolizumab, 1,200 mg every 3 weeks, was begun by patients around 2014. Enrolled patients had been treated previously with 0 to 3 chemotherapy regimens. Analyses were performed on blood at 3 weeks after treatment start (the second dose) and at 6 weeks.

The data were produced by immunoSEQ multiplex PCR, yet TCRdb's version contains in-frame clones alone and is incomplete. Here the sample spans tens of thousands of clones, approximately 88% being singletons. Trimming took 5 bases from V and 5 from J; bases not matched to a gene: 6. This CDR3 spans 14 amino acids. Germline CDR1 reads SEHNR; CDR2 reads FQNEAQ (reference sequence). The TCR was taken from an elderly woman with urothelial cancer. The sample in question was PBMCs, obtained around atezolizumab (anti-PD-L1) treatment. The chain combines TRBV7-9 with TRBJ2-7, with 10 bases that match TRBD1. The CDR3 sequence is CASSLTGGADEQYF. In DNA form, the CDR3 reads TGTGCCAGCAGCCTGACAGGGGGCGCGGACGAGCAGTACTTC.